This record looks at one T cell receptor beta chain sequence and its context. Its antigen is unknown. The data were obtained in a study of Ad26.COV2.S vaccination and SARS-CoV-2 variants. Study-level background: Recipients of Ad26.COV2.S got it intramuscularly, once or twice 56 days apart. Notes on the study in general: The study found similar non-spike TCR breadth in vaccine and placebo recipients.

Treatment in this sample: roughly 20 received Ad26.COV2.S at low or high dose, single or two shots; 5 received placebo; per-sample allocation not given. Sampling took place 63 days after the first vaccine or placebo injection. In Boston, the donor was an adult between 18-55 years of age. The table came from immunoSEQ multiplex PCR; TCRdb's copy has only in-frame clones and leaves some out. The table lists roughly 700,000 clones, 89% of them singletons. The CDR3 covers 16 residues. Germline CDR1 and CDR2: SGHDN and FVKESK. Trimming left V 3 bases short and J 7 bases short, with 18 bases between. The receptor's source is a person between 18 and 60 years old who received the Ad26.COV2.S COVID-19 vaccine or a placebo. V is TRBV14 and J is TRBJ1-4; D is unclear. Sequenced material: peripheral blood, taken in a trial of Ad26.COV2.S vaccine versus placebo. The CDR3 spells CASSQRLPSRAEKLFF. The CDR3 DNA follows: TGTGCCAGCAGCCAGAGGTTGCCGTCGAGGGCTGAAAAACTGTTTTTT.